This TCR beta chain was observed in a study of OX40 agonist ivuxolimab in advanced cancers. About the study as a whole: Ivuxolimab was an agonistic, fully human IgG2 monoclonal antibody directed against OX40 (CD134), a costimulatory receptor. Intravenous ivuxolimab was administered to patients every 2 weeks at six dose levels: 0.01, 0.1, 0.3, 1.5, 3 and 10 mg/kg. Of the approximately 53 patients in dose escalation, about 19 had hepatocellular carcinoma, some 15 had melanoma, 9 had renal cell carcinoma and 9 had head and neck cancer. A male proportion of 82.7% and a mean age of 60 years, ranging from 23 to 79, were recorded for the dose-escalation cohort. Prior anti-PD-1, anti-PD-L1 or anti-CTLA-4 therapy was permitted, and 40% of dose-escalation patients had received checkpoint inhibitors. Partial responses were achieved by three dose-escalation patients, of whom one had hepatocellular carcinoma and two had cutaneous melanoma. The purpose of peripheral TCRbeta sequencing was to test whether ivuxolimab changed TCR sequence diversity and led to clonal T-cell expansion. The monotherapy dose-escalation portion (N ≈ 56 patients) of the phase I ivuxolimab trial is reported in the paper. Summary of the overall study and its limitations: Antigen specificity was not determined for the clonally expanded peripheral T cells. In the 0.1-3.0 mg/kg groups, partial responders were among the patients with the lowest normalized peripheral clonal expansion, particularly in CD8+ T cells. At doses from 0.1 to 3.0 mg/kg, clonal expansion was seen in both CD4+ and CD8+ blood T cells between baseline and week 6. Low levels of normalized T-cell clonal expansion were also seen in some nonresponding patients. After ivuxolimab, expanded clones were on average more numerous among CD8+ T cells than among CD4+ T cells.

The trial excluded patients who had a history of autoimmune disease or were on systemic immunosuppression. Peripheral blood for TCR sequencing was drawn from every dose cohort at baseline, at cycle 4 day 1 and at cycle 7 day 1. Samples were obtained from an open-label, multicenter, first-in-human phase I dose-escalation trial of ivuxolimab. Adults with locally advanced or metastatic head and neck squamous cell, hepatocellular, melanoma or renal cell carcinoma were enrolled in the trial. Before TCR sequencing, CD4+ T cells and CD8+ T cells were sorted from peripheral blood as separate populations. Genomic DNA was extracted from sorted cells for sequencing of the TCRbeta CDR3 region. The immunoSEQ Assay was used to sequence the TCRbeta CDR3 regions. TCRdb retrieved this table from immuneACCESS and kept in-frame rearrangements only. Not all clones are present; in checked studies, unresolved V genes account for under half, and no reason is known for the remainder. The table for this sample lists just under 65,000 clones; roughly 89% of them were counted only once. The ten largest account for roughly 5.1% of the sample.

In the germline V gene, CDR1 corresponds to SNHLY and CDR2 to FYNNEI. The CDR3 spans 15 residues, from the cysteine through the phenylalanine. CDR3 DNA only is kept here, 45 bases in frame from base 1. V is cut by 4 bases and J by 6 bases, and the space between the germline ends is 15 bases. Comment on this clone: Which antigen it targets is not known. Nothing much larger sits one base from this clone, and base qualities are not available.

The receptor was isolated from an adult with an advanced solid tumor such as melanoma, head and neck, liver or kidney cancer. In this chain, TRBV2 is recombined with TRBJ2-2; the D gene is possibly TRBD2, with 5 bases matching. The sample was CD4+ or CD8+ T cells sorted from blood, taken in a trial of the OX40 agonist ivuxolimab. The CDR3 protein: CASSVRGSGAGELFF. The DNA reads as follows: TGTGCCAGCAGTGTTCGAGGGAGCGGAGCCGGGGAGCTGTTTTTT.